The clone carrying this T cell receptor (beta chain) was picked up many times. Its antigen remains unidentified. This sample was taken from a study of T cell responses to AZD1222 COVID-19 vaccine. Across the whole study: The study pooled second doses at about 4 or about 12 weeks.

Clones were sequenced by immunoSEQ multiplex PCR, and TCRdb holds only the in-frame ones, with some missing. This sample yields some 99,000 clones, of which roughly nine tenths are seen a single time; roughly 7% belongs to the top ten. Whole-study findings and limits: Regions left unmutated in variants are reportedly the target of nearly half of spike-specific TCRs.

The sequence was collected from an adult in good health. The starting material was peripheral blood, obtained on day 0 of AZD1222 vaccination.

The CDR3 nucleotides are TGTGCCAGCAGCTACGGAGGGGTTGAAGCTTTCTTT. This gives the protein CASSYGGVEAFF. The genes are TRBV6-5 and TRBJ1-1; D might be TRBD1 (5 bases). V lost 6 bases and J 7 bases, leaving 12 bases between the germline ends. The CDR3 is 12 residues long. CDR1 MNHEY and CDR2 SVGAGI come from the germline V gene.